What follows are 26 T cell receptor beta chains derived from one specimen sequenced in a study of blood T cell repertoires in COVID-19. Profiling relied on immunoSEQ multiplex PCR, and the TCRdb table lists in-frame clones only, not all of them. The table records tens of thousands of clones, roughly 87% of them present only once. Sequenced input: peripheral blood. All receptors come from a man between 60 and 70 years old with acute or convalescent COVID-19.

The V call is TRBV30, the J call TRBJ2-7, with 10 bases fitting TRBD2. Germline V gene lookup returns CDR1 GTSNPN and CDR2 SVGIG (reference sequence). The CDR3 loop spans 14 amino acids. V shed 3 bases and J 0 bases; nucleotides not matched to a gene: 2. This CDR3 reads CAWSGTSASYEQYF. Written as DNA, the CDR3 is TGTGCCTGGAGCGGGACTAGCGCCTCCTACGAGCAGTACTTC.

The rearrangement links TRBV5-1 to TRBJ2-3; 7 bases are a match to TRBD2. Germline V gene data show CDR1 as SGHRS and CDR2 as YFSETQ. This CDR3 region has 12 residues. The V gene end was trimmed by 0 bases and the J gene end by 10 bases; junction bases not matched to a gene: 2. CDR3 loop: CASSLDAGAQYF. CDR3 in DNA: TGCGCCAGCAGCTTGGACGCGGGGGCGCAGTATTTT.

CDR3 coding DNA: TGTGCCTGGAGTGTACTAACTAGCGGGAGTGTAGAGACCCAGTACTTC. This encodes CAWSVLTSGSVETQYF. The chain couples TRBV30 to TRBJ2-5; 11 nucleotides line up with TRBD2. CDR1 is GTSNPN, CDR2 SVGIG, per germline (reference sequence). CDR3 length equals 16 residues. The trim removed 0 bases at V and 4 bases at J, leaving 7 bases unmatched. Full variable domain (outside the CDR3, taken from reference TRBV30 and TRBJ2-5): SQTIHQWPATLVQPVGSPLSLECTVEGTSNPNLYWYRQAAGRGLQLLFYSVGIGQISSEVPQNLSASRPQDRQFILSSKKLLLSDSGFYLCAWSVLTSGSVETQYFGPGTRLLVL.

This clone was seen more than once but under ten times. The J gene is TRBJ1-6, the V gene TRBV3-1 (or the pseudogene TRBV3-2); D gene uncertain. Between the trimmed V and J ends, which lost 7 bases and 3 bases, there was a span of 10 bases. The CDR3 length is 14 residues. Germline assignment: CDR1 LGHDT and CDR2 YNNKEL (reference sequence). The CDR3 nucleotides read TGTGCCAGCACCAGAACAGTCTATAATTCACCCCTCCACTTT. Protein: CASTRTVYNSPLHF.

This clone was recorded once. V is TRBV7-2 and J is TRBJ2-5; D uncertain. Germline V CDR1 and CDR2: SGHTA, FQGNSA. The CDR3 totals 15 residues. V was trimmed by 5 bases and J by 3 bases, leaving 16 bases between them. The CDR3 DNA is TGTGCCAGCAGCCTTTTTAGCACGATAGAAGAGACCCAGTACTTC. Its protein product is CASSLFSTIEETQYF.

The chain employs TRBV5-5 and TRBJ1-1, with TRBD1 matching 11 bases. Unmatched junction bases numbered 7, after V lost 5 bases and J lost 1 base. The CDR3 consists of 16 residues. In germline, CDR1 is SGHKS, CDR2 YYEKEE (reference sequence). The CDR3 DNA is TGTGCCAGCAGTCGTACCGGGACAGGGGGGAACACTGAAGCTTTCTTT. Amino acids: CASSRTGTGGNTEAFF.

The genes are TRBV24-1 and TRBJ2-7; D possibly corresponds to TRBD2 (5 bases). Trimming cost V 1 base and J 1 base, with 25 bases left between them. Germline-derived CDR1 and CDR2 are KGHDR and SFDVKD. The CDR3 spans 20 residues. Here the CDR3 reads CATSDFALRELSPRSYEQYF. DNA of the CDR3: TGTGCCACCAGTGATTTTGCTTTGAGGGAGTTATCACCACGATCCTACGAGCAGTACTTC.

The chain has TRBV7-8 and TRBJ2-1; possible D gene TRBD1, 5 bases. Trimming left V 5 bases short and J 6 bases short, with 11 bases between. The V gene's germline CDR1 is SGHVS and CDR2 FQNEAQ. The CDR3 extends over 13 amino acids. The CDR3 loop reads CASSPRRGNEQFF. The CDR3 DNA reads TGTGCCAGCAGCCCTAGAAGGGGCAATGAGCAGTTCTTC.

This sequence joins TRBV7-8 and TRBJ2-4; 9 nucleotides align to TRBD2. The CDR3 runs to 19 residues. Looked up from germline, CDR1 is SGHVS and CDR2 is FQNEAQ. V shed 5 bases, J shed 3 bases, and the junction held 17 bases outside the gene matches. CDR3 nucleotides: TGTGCCAGCAGCCAAAAAGTACGGCTAGCGGGATTAGACAAAAACATTCAGTACTTC. Amino acid sequence: CASSQKVRLAGLDKNIQYF. Variable domain in full (rest from reference TRBV7-8 and TRBJ2-4): GAGVSQSPRYKVAKRGQDVALRCDPISGHVSLFWYQQALGQGPEFLTYFQNEAQLDKSGLPSDRFFAERPEGSVSTLKIQRTQQEDSAVYLCASSQKVRLAGLDKNIQYFGAGTRLSVL.

The chain carries TRBV6-1 and TRBJ2-1, with 9 positions matching TRBD2. This CDR3 contains 15 residues. Germline CDR1 and CDR2: MNHNS and SASEGT. Unmatched junction bases numbered 1, after V lost 4 bases and J lost 0 bases. As DNA, the CDR3 is TGTGCCAGCAGTGGAGCGGGAGGCTCCTACAATGAGCAGTTCTTC. Protein: CASSGAGGSYNEQFF.

This rearrangement joins TRBV14 to TRBJ2-3, with 9 bases matching TRBD2. CDR1 is SGHDN, CDR2 FVKESK, per germline. The V and J ends lost 4 bases and 1 base, in that order; junction bases with no gene match: 3. The CDR3 is 15 residues long. The CDR3 spells CASSPRTSGTDTQYF. The CDR3 nucleotides read TGTGCCAGCAGCCCTCGGACTAGCGGCACAGATACGCAGTATTTT.

This clone showed up just once. The chain combines TRBV29-1 with TRBJ2-1; 7 bases fit TRBD1. Germline V gene data show CDR1 as SQVTM and CDR2 as ANQGSEA. V trimming: 8 bases; J trimming: 4 bases; junction bases outside the gene matches: 8. The CDR3 runs to 13 residues. The CDR3 DNA sequence: TGCAGCAAAATTACAGGGGTTTACAATGAGCAGTTCTTC. Translated: CSKITGVYNEQFF.

The rearrangement joins TRBV5-1 to TRBJ2-3, with 13 positions matching TRBD2. Trimming at V came to 5 bases and at J to 4 bases, leaving 1 base not matched to a gene. The CDR3 runs to 14 residues. Germline V gene sequence: CDR1 SGHRS, CDR2 YFSETQ. The CDR3 coding sequence is TGCGCCAGCAGTGGACTAGCGGGGGCAGATACGCAGTATTTT. Its translation: CASSGLAGADTQYF.

V gene TRBV5-1 combines with J gene TRBJ2-1; 7 bases agree with TRBD2. Looked up from germline, CDR1 is SGHRS and CDR2 is YFSETQ. The length of the CDR3 is 13 residues. Trimming took 2 bases from V and 5 from J; bases not matched to a gene: 1. The CDR3 DNA reads TGCGCCAGCAGCTTTACTAGCGACAATGAGCAGTTCTTC. This translates into CASSFTSDNEQFF. Full variable domain (missing parts from reference TRBV5-1 and TRBJ2-1): KAGVTQTPRYLIKTRGQQVTLSCSPISGHRSVSWYQQTPGQGLQFLFEYFSETQRNKGNFPGRFSGRQFSNSRSEMNVSTLELGDSALYLCASSFTSDNEQFFGPGTRLTVL.

The chain combines TRBV29-1 with TRBJ2-1; 7 bases map to TRBD2. The CDR3 length is 15 residues. Losses at the gene ends were 1 base for V and 2 bases for J; bases not matched to a gene: 5. Germline CDR1 SQVTM, CDR2 ANQGSEA. DNA for the CDR3: TGCAGCGTTGAAGGGAGCGGGAACGCCTACAATGAGCAGTTCTTC. This sequence encodes CSVEGSGNAYNEQFF.

The rearrangement uses TRBV27 and TRBJ1-2; no definite D call. CDR1 MNHEY and CDR2 SMNVEV come from the germline V gene (reference sequence). The V and J ends lost 10 bases and 5 bases respectively, with 26 bases between them. The CDR3 sequence is 16 residues long. CDR3 sequence (DNA): TGTGCCACCTATACTCTTTTCAGGCGGGATCGATATGGCTACACCTTC. Its protein product is CATYTLFRRDRYGYTF.

This clone was seen only a few times. The gene calls are TRBV11-3 and TRBJ2-1, with 11 nucleotides matching TRBD1. The V segment lost 4 bases and the J segment 2 bases; nucleotides outside the gene matches: 4. From germline, CDR1 is SGHNT and CDR2 YENEEA. The CDR3 sequence is 16 residues long. CDR3: CASSSGTGGPYNEQFF. CDR3 bases: TGTGCCAGCAGCTCCGGGACAGGGGGACCCTACAATGAGCAGTTCTTC. Full variable domain (outside the CDR3, taken from reference TRBV11-3 and TRBJ2-1): EAGVVQSPRYKIIEKKQPVAFWCNPISGHNTLYWYLQNLGQGPELLIRYENEEAVDDSQLPKDRFSAERLKGVDSTLKIQPAELGDSAVYLCASSSGTGGPYNEQFFGPGTRLTVL.

The rearrangement joins TRBV5-1 to TRBJ2-2, with D tentatively TRBD2 (6 bases). In germline, CDR1 is SGHRS, CDR2 YFSETQ. This CDR3 comprises 19 residues. Trimming took 3 bases from V and 2 from J, leaving 23 bases between them. CDR3 nucleotide sequence: TGCGCCAGCAGCTGGGGTGGAGGGGTGGAGTCCCCCAACACCGGGGAGCTGTTTTTT. It translates to CASSWGGGVESPNTGELFF.

The chain carries TRBV27 and TRBJ1-2; no definite D call. Looked up from germline, CDR1 is MNHEY and CDR2 is SMNVEV (reference sequence). Trimming pared 4 bases from V and 5 bases from J, leaving 17 bases between. This CDR3 is 15 amino acids long. The CDR3 loop reads CASSSGSPEVYGYTF. In DNA, the CDR3 is TGTGCCAGCAGTTCCGGGTCGCCCGAGGTTTATGGCTACACCTTC.

This chain connects TRBV13 to TRBJ2-3; 14 bases agree with TRBD2. Germline V gene data show CDR1 as PRHDT and CDR2 as FYEKMQ (reference sequence). With V trimmed by 4 bases and J by 10 bases, 10 bases remained unmatched. The CDR3 spans 16 residues. DNA of the CDR3: TGTGCCAGCAGCTCCGGGACTAGCGGGGGCCTCGGATCGCAGTATTTT. Translated: CASSSGTSGGLGSQYF.

The chain recombines TRBV19 with TRBJ2-3; 9 nucleotides agree with TRBD2. The germline V gene has CDR1 LNHDA and CDR2 SQIVND (reference sequence). Trimming at V came to 3 bases and at J to 0 bases, leaving 4 bases not matched to a gene. This CDR3 contains 16 residues. This CDR3 reads CASSMIAGASTDTQYF. The CDR3 DNA reads TGTGCCAGTAGTATGATAGCGGGAGCTAGCACAGATACGCAGTATTTT. Using reference TRBV19 and TRBJ2-3 for the parts outside the CDR3, the full variable domain is DGGITQSPKYLFRKEGQNVTLSCEQNLNHDAMYWYRQDPGQGLRLIYYSQIVNDFQKGDIAEGYSVSREKKESFPLTVTSAQKNPTAFYLCASSMIAGASTDTQYFGPGTRLTVL.

The chain joins TRBV5-1 to TRBJ2-7; weak D call: TRBD1 (5 bases). The V end was cut by 0 bases, the J end by 0 bases, with 7 bases between. Germline lookup yields CDR1 SGHRS and CDR2 YFSETQ. The CDR3 runs 14 residues. CDR3 sequence (DNA): TGCGCCAGCAGCTTGGAGGGGATCTCCTACGAGCAGTACTTC. Translated: CASSLEGISYEQYF.

In this sample, this clone turned up a few times. V and J are TRBV6-5 and TRBJ2-2, with TRBD2 as a possible D gene (6 bases). V dropped 5 bases and J dropped 4 bases, with 11 bases sitting between them. Germline CDR1 reads MNHEY; CDR2 reads SVGAGI. The length of the CDR3 is 14 residues. CDR3 coding DNA: TGTGCCAGCAGTCAGACTAGTGCCACCGGGGAGCTGTTTTTT. It yields the protein CASSQTSATGELFF.

The chain is built from TRBV10-3 and TRBJ1-2, with 8 bases fitting TRBD1. With V trimmed by 5 bases and J by 3 bases, 5 bases remained unmatched. The CDR3 is made up of 14 amino acids. Germline values: CDR1 ENHRY, CDR2 SYGVKD. CDR3 amino acids: CAISPGGLDYGYTF. CDR3 nucleotide sequence: TGTGCCATCAGTCCAGGGGGCTTGGACTATGGCTACACCTTC.

The chain joins TRBV10-3 to TRBJ1-2; D ambiguous. From germline, CDR1 is ENHRY and CDR2 SYGVKD. The V gene lost 8 bases and the J gene lost 7 bases, with 17 bases spanning the gap. CDR3 length: 13 residues. DNA for the CDR3: TGTGCCATCTTAACTGGGCAGTCAGCTGGCTACACCTTC. Translated: CAILTGQSAGYTF.

V gene TRBV18 combines with J gene TRBJ1-1, with 7 bases lining up with TRBD1. Trimming at V came to 3 bases and at J to 1 base, leaving 2 bases not matched to a gene. Germline-derived CDR1 and CDR2 are KGHSH and LQKENI. The CDR3 is 14 residues long. CDR3 amino acids: CASSPRQGNTEAFF. The CDR3 DNA reads TGTGCCAGCTCACCGAGACAGGGGAACACTGAAGCTTTCTTT.